This is a list of T cell receptor beta chains from one sample in a study of vaccination and CD4 T cells after COVID-19. Their antigens are not known. Via MiXCR, TCRdb re-called the PCR reads, giving one row per CDR3 protein. The sample lists about 12,000 distinct CDR3 sequences, almost 65% occurring once. Sample: CD4+ T cells from blood, cultured in vitro. The origin of the receptors is a human donor who had recovered from COVID-19. Each CDR3 is given with its conserved first and last residue. D genes are given only for firm matches. Rows give clone size only sometimes, using once, few, many, or a class for an expanded clone.

>TRBJ2-7|NA|TRBV11-3|NA
TGTGCCAGCAGCTTAGAGCCAGGCTCCTACGAGCAGTACTTC
CASSLEPGSYEQYF
>TRBJ2-5|TRBD2|TRBV20-1|NA
TGCAGCCTCTATACTAGCGGGGACGAGACCCAGTACTTC
CSLYTSGDETQYF
>TRBJ1-1|TRBD1|TRBV10-3|few
TGTGCCATCAGTGAGCCGGGACAGGGGAGGAGGAACACTGAAGCTTTCTTT
CAISEPGQGRRNTEAFF
>TRBJ1-1|NA|TRBV5-4|NA
TGTGCCAGCAGCCGGGTGAACACTGAAGCTTTCTTT
CASSRVNTEAFF
>TRBJ1-3|NA|TRBV7-2|NA
TGCGCCAGCAGCCAAAGTGTGCAGGCTGGAGACACCATATATTTT
CASSQSVQAGDTIYF
>TRBJ1-4|NA|TRBV6-1|once
TGTGCCAGTACAGACAGCAATAATGAAGGAAAACTGTTTTTT
CASTDSNNEGKLFF
>TRBJ2-7|TRBD1|TRBV6-1|NA
TGTGCCAGCAGTGAAGTGGACAGGGGGCGCCCCGAGCAGTACTTC
CASSEVDRGRPEQYF
>TRBJ1-2|NA|TRBV6-5|few
TGTGCCAGCAGTTACTCGAACAGGGCGCAGCCCTATGGCTACACCTTC
CASSYSNRAQPYGYTF
>TRBJ2-7|NA|TRBV11-3|NA
TGTGCCAGCAGCTTAGCTTACGGGACCAAGAGCTCCTACGAGCAGTACTTC
CASSLAYGTKSSYEQYF
>TRBJ2-3|NA|TRBV2|NA
TGTGCCAGCAGTCACAGGGCGCGCACAGATACGCAGTATTTT
CASSHRARTDTQYF
>TRBJ2-3|NA|TRBV7-9|NA
TGTGCCAGCAGCTCTTCACATTCGGATACGCAGTATTTT
CASSSSHSDTQYF
>TRBJ1-6|NA|TRBV6-5|few
TGTGCCAGCAGTTTCTACCAGGGGAGTAAGAATTCACCCCTCCACTTT
CASSFYQGSKNSPLHF
>TRBJ1-2|NA|TRBV20-1|NA
TGCAGTGCTAGCCCCCCCGACCGAACTAACTATGGCTACACCTTC
CSASPPDRTNYGYTF